The entry below describes one T cell receptor (beta chain). Its antigen is still unknown. Since a much larger clone is just one base distant, this may be a read error. This sample was included in a study of regulatory T cells in long-lasting Graves disease. General study points: Among samples with persistent disease, TRBV28, TRBJ1-2 and TRBJ2-5 were favored.

The germline V gene has CDR1 DFQATT and CDR2 SNEGSKA (reference sequence). Trimming left V 2 bases short and J 4 bases short, with 16 bases between. The CDR3 has 15 residues. Arm-PCR of CDR3 regions and iRepertoire HTBI primers were used to build TCR beta libraries. Study processing details: Identification of gene segments yielded 60 to 80 TRBV and around 13 TRBJ across samples. MiXCR, run by TCRdb on the multiplex PCR reads, gives a single entry per CDR3 protein. In this record, the V and J calls reflect TCRdb's handling and not the investigators' own analysis. The table includes a few hundred thousand distinct CDR3 sequences, roughly 12% detected once. As to time point: newly diagnosed GD, antithyroid drugs for less than 3 months. The TCR library used RNA extracted from PBMCs. Guidelines of the American Thyroid Association were used to diagnose Graves' disease. These data were likewise used in another study, on T cells in Graves' hyperthyroidism and ophthalmopathy. As that study records: Participants, patients aged 18 to 65, had newly diagnosed hyperthyroidism with a duration under 2 months.

The TCR originated in a man aged 30 to 45 with Graves disease. The chain couples TRBV20-1 to TRBJ2-3; TRBD2 might be the D (6 bases). Sequencing used peripheral blood mononuclear cells (PBMCs), obtained at new diagnosis, from a patient treated with antithyroid drugs. The CDR3, as DNA: TGCAGTGCTAGATCTAGCGTCTCTAGCGCAGATACGCAGTATTTT. Protein sequence: CSARSSVSSADTQYF.